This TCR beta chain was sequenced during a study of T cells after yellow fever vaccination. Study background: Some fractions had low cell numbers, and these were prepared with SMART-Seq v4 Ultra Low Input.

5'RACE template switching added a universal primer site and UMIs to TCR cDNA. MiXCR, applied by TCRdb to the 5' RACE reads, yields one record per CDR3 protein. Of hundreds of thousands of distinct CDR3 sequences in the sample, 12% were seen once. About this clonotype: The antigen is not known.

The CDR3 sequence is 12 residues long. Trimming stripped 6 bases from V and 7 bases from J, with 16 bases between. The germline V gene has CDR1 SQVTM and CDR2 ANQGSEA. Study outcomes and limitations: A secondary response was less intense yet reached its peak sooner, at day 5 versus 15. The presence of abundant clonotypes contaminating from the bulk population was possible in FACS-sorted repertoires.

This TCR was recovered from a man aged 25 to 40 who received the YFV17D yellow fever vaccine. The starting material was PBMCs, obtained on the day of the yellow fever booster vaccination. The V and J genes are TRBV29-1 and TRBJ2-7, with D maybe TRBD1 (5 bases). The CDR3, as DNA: TGCAGCGTGGGGCACGGGCTAGGAGAGCAGTACTTC. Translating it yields CSVGHGLGEQYF.